This T cell receptor (beta chain) is drawn from a study of identical twins. Study-wide results and caveats: Out-of-frame alpha sequences common to twins exhibited a surplus of low generation probability.

This clonotype was counted a few times. Its antigen is undetermined. Template switching supplied a universal primer site; unique molecular identifiers were carried on the cDNA. MiXCR was run by TCRdb on the 5' RACE reads, yielding one entry per CDR3 protein. This sample has roughly 250,000 distinct CDR3 sequences; more than 13% occur once, and the top ten carry approximately 10%. The V end lost 1 base, the J end lost 1 base, and 11 bases lay between the germline ends. Germline V CDR1 and CDR2: LNHNV, YYDKDF (reference sequence). The length of the CDR3 is 15 residues. Sequenced input: memory (CD45RO+) T cells sorted from blood. The sequence was obtained from a woman aged 18-30 years in good health. The chain uses TRBV15 and TRBJ2-7; perhaps TRBD1 as D (5 bases). The DNA of the CDR3 is TGTGCCACCAGCAGAGGTCCAGGGATGTCCTACGAGCAGTACTTC. Translated, it gives CATSRGPGMSYEQYF. Looking up the rest from reference TRBV15 and TRBJ2-7 gives the full variable domain: DAMVIQNPRYQVTQFGKPVTLSCSQTLNHNVMYWYQQKSSQAPKLLFHYYDKDFNNEADTPDNFQSRRPNTSFCFLDIRSPGLGDTAMYLCATSRGPGMSYEQYFGPGTRLTVT.